This entry lists 5 T cell receptor beta chains sequenced from one sample in a study of memory CD4+ T cells and cytomegalovirus serostatus. Single viable CD3+CD4+CD8-CD45RO+ cells were sorted as the memory CD4+ T cells. The assay was immunoSEQ multiplex PCR, and TCRdb's table has in-frame clones only and misses some. The table has roughly 84,000 clones, 80% seen once. The specimen was memory CD4+ T cells from blood. Every receptor here comes from an adult in good health and CMV-seronegative.

The rearrangement links TRBV14 to TRBJ1-4; D is ambiguous. V lost 1 base, J lost 8 bases, and 8 bases lay in between. The germline gives CDR1 SGHDN, CDR2 FVKESK. The CDR3 contains 13 residues. DNA of the CDR3: TGTGCCAGCAGCCAAGGCCCACGAGAAAAACTGTTTTTT. Translating gives CASSQGPREKLFF.

This CDR3 reads CASSLGRYEQYF. CDR3 nucleotides: TGTGCCAGCAGCCTGGGCAGATACGAGCAGTACTTC. The chain recombines TRBV7-2 with TRBJ2-7; D gene ambiguous. This CDR3 is built from 12 residues. The germline V gene has CDR1 SGHTA and CDR2 FQGNSA. V was pared by 5 bases and J by 4 bases, with 9 bases between.

V usage is TRBV6-1 and J usage is TRBJ1-2, with TRBD1 matching 10 bases. Germline-derived CDR1 and CDR2 are MNHNS and SASEGT. Trimming cost V 6 bases and J 8 bases; bases outside gene matches: 12. This CDR3 is built from 15 residues. CDR3 bases: TGTGCCAGCAGCTTTGACAGGGGGCTCATTGGAGGCTACACCTTC. It yields the protein CASSFDRGLIGGYTF.

This chain uses TRBV5-4 with TRBJ2-3, with 7 bases matching TRBD1. Germline lookup yields CDR1 SGHNT and CDR2 YYREEE (reference sequence). V lost 3 bases, J lost 3 bases, and 7 bases stayed unmatched. CDR3 length equals 15 residues. CDR3 loop: CASSSDRDHTDTQYF. CDR3 bases: TGTGCCAGCAGCTCTGACAGGGATCATACAGATACGCAGTATTTT. Filled out from reference TRBV5-4 and TRBJ2-3, the complete variable domain reads ETGVTQSPTHLIKTRGQQVTLRCSSQSGHNTVSWYQQALGQGPQFIFQYYREEENGRGNFPPRFSGLQFPNYSSELNVNALELDDSALYLCASSSDRDHTDTQYFGPGTRLTVL.

The rearrangement joins TRBV10-3 to TRBJ1-6; D gene uncertain. From germline, CDR1 is ENHRY and CDR2 SYGVKD. The CDR3 sequence is 13 residues long. V was pared by 3 bases and J by 8 bases, with 8 bases between. The CDR3 region is CAISEQRDSPLHF. DNA of the CDR3: TGTGCCATCAGTGAACAGAGGGATTCACCCCTCCACTTT.